This T cell receptor (beta chain) was identified during a study of CD8+ T cells in alopecia areata. Study at large: After 6 to 18 months of tofacitinib, follow-up continued 6 months off drug. General observations from the study: The study also sequences resident alphabeta T cells of normal skin in scalp samples.

Germline V gene data show CDR1 as SGHNT and CDR2 as YYREEE (reference sequence). V was pared by 2 bases and J by 2 bases, with 8 bases between. This CDR3 has 15 amino acids. Comment on this clone: What it recognizes is unknown.

cDNA serving as the sequencing template came from extracted, reverse transcribed RNA. Using immunoSEQ multiplex PCR, the repertoire was profiled, and TCRdb retains in-frame clones only, with some absent. The data contain 90,000 to 100,000 clones, around 55% of them seen just once; the ten biggest clones take up 15%. The treatment denotes: oral pan-JAK inhibitor, 5-10 mg twice daily. Collection of lesional scalp punch biopsies and peripheral blood was performed in alopecia areata patients. The clonotype was recovered from a human donor with alopecia areata. This rearrangement joins TRBV5-4 to TRBJ2-6, with D possibly being TRBD2 (5 bases). Source: CD8+ T cells sorted from blood, taken at week 4, from a patient treated with tofacitinib. The CDR3 region has the DNA TGTGCCAGCAGCTTTACCGGGGCTGGGGCCAACGTCCTGACTTTC. It yields the protein CASSFTGAGANVLTF.